This T cell receptor beta chain was sequenced during a study of early T cells in non-severe SARS-CoV-2 infection. CDR3 length: 15 residues. The V end was cut by 6 bases, the J end by 7 bases, with 19 bases between. The germline gives CDR1 MDHEN, CDR2 SYDVKM. Notes on the study in general: Clonotype matching in VDJdb favored anti-spike CD8 responses and did not capture private and CD4 specificities.

Individually, cDNA molecules had unique molecular identifiers attached to them. TCRdb reprocessed the 5' RACE reads with MiXCR, giving one entry per CDR3 protein. The sample consists of tens of thousands of distinct CDR3 sequences, about 10% of them appearing once. This clonotype was detected only a few times. What it binds is unknown. This receptor was taken from an adult who was a healthcare worker with PCR-confirmed SARS-CoV-2 infection or an uninfected control (not recorded which). The genes are TRBV28 and TRBJ2-1; a weak D match, TRBD1 (6 bases). The specimen was whole blood. The CDR3 region has the DNA TGTGCCAGCAGCTTCGGGCAGGGGATAAGGAATGAGCAGTTCTTC. Protein product: CASSFGQGIRNEQFF.